Sequencing of this T cell receptor beta chain was carried out in a study of blood T cell repertoires in COVID-19. Study summary: T cells, B-cell-depleted T cells, or PBMCs supplied cDNA or gDNA.

Participants spanned ages 18 to 89 years and resided in roughly 22 US areas. Profiling relied on immunoSEQ multiplex PCR, and the TCRdb table lists in-frame clones only, not all of them. Here the sample spans about 230,000 clones, about 90% being singletons. V lost 5 bases to trimming and J lost 0 bases, with 10 bases between them. Per germline, CDR1 SGHVS and CDR2 FNYEAQ. The CDR3 loop spans 14 amino acids. Sequencing input: PBMCs or T cells enriched from blood (not recorded which). The gene calls are TRBV7-6 and TRBJ1-1; perhaps TRBD1 as D (5 bases). The TCR was taken from a woman under 40 with acute COVID-19. The CDR3 here is CASSPPGVNTEAFF. CDR3 nucleotide sequence: TGTGCCAGCAGCCCCCCGGGGGTGAACACTGAAGCTTTCTTT. The full variable domain, rest sourced from reference TRBV7-6 and TRBJ1-1, is GAGVSQSPRYKVTKRGQDVALRCDPISGHVSLYWYRQALGQGPEFLTYFNYEAQQDKSGLPNDRFSAERPEGSISTLTIQRTEQRDSAMYRCASSPPGVNTEAFFGQGTRLTVV.